This TCR beta chain comes out of a study of T cells in Graves' hyperthyroidism and ophthalmopathy. Study findings and constraints: Blood samples included most of the expanded thyroid clonotypes exceeding 0.001.

About this clonotype: Antigen unknown.

Diagnoses used clinical symptoms, serum thyroxine and TRAb, thyroid ultrasound and orbital computed tomography. Amplified TCR beta CDR3 regions came from RNA transcripts. Primed by the HTBI set, a first-round RT-PCR was run on the TCR CDR3. TCRdb reprocessed the multiplex PCR reads with MiXCR, giving one entry per CDR3 protein. The data hold around 690,000 distinct CDR3 sequences, with around 15% observed a single time. Germline assignment: CDR1 SGDLS and CDR2 YYNGEE. The V segment lost 3 bases and the J segment 4 bases; nucleotides outside the gene matches: 7. The CDR3 consists of 14 residues. The chain joins TRBV9 to TRBJ2-7, with TRBD1 matching 7 bases. This clonotype was obtained from a man in his fifties with Graves' hyperthyroidism. Material: blood. As DNA, the CDR3 is TGTGCCAGCAGCGGACCGGGACAGCCATACGAGCAGTACTTC. Its protein product is CASSGPGQPYEQYF.